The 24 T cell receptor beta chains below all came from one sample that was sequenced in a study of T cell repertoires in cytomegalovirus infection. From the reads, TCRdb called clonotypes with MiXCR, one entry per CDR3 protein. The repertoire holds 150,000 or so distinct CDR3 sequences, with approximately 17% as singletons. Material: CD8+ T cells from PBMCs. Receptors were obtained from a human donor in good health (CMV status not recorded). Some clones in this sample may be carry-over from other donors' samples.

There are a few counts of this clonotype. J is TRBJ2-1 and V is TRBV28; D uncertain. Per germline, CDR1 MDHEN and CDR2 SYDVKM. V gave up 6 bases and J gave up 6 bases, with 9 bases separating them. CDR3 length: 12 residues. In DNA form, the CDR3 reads TGTGCCAGCAGGTCCCGTTTCAATGAGCAGTTCTTC. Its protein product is CASRSRFNEQFF.

The CDR3 DNA sequence: TGCGCCAGCAGTCAGAGTTCCGGGACAGGCCTAAAAAAACTACGGGAGCAGTACTTC. Protein sequence: CASSQSSGTGLKKLREQYF. The gene calls are TRBV23-1 and TRBJ2-7; 8 bases agree with TRBD1. Being an ORF, TRBV23-1 has a function that is uncertain. V lost 3 bases and J lost 7; bases outside the gene matches: 23. This CDR3 region has 19 residues.

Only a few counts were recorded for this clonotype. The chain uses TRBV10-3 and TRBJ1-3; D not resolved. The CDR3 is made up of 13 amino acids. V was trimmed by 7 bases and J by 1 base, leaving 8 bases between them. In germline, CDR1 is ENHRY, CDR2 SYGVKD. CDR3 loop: CAIKPDSGNTIYF. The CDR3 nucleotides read TGTGCCATCAAGCCTGATTCTGGAAACACCATATATTTT.

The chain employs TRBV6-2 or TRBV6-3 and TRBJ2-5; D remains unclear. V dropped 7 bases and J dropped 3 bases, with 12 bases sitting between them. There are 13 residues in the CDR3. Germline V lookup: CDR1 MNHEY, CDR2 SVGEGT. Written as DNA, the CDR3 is TGTGCCAGCATATCACCAGTAGAAGAGACCCAGTACTTC. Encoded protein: CASISPVEETQYF.

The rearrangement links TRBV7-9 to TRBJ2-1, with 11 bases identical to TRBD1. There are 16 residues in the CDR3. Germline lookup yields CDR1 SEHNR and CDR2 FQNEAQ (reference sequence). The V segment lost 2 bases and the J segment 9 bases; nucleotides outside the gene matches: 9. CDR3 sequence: CASSLYRDRGFGEQFF. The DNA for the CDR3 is TGTGCCAGCAGCTTATACCGGGACAGGGGGTTTGGTGAGCAGTTCTTC.

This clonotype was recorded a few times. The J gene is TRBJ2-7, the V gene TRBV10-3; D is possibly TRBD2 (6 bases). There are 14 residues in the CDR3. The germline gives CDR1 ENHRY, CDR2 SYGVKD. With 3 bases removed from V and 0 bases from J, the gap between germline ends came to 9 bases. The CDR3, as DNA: TGTGCCATCAGTGATGACGGGAGCTCCTACGAGCAGTACTTC. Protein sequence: CAISDDGSSYEQYF.

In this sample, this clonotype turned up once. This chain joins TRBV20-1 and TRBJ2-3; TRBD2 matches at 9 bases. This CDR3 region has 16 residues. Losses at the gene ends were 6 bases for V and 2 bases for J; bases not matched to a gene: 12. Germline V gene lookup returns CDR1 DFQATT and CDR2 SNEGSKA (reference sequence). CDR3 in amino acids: CSAASSREGPTDTQYF. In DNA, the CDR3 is TGCAGTGCCGCCTCTTCGCGGGAGGGCCCCACAGATACGCAGTATTTT.

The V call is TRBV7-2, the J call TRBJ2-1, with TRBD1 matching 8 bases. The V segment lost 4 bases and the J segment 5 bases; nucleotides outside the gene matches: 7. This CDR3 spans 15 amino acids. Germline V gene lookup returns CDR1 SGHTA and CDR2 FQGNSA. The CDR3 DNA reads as TGTGCCAGCAGCTCCTCAGGGGGCCGAGACAATGAGCAGTTCTTC. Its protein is CASSSSGGRDNEQFF.

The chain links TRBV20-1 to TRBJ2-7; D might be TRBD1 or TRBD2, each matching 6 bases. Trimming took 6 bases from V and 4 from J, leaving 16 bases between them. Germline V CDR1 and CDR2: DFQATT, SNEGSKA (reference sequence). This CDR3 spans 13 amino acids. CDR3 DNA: TGCAGTGCGACGGAGGGGGGTGGATACGAGCAGTACTTC. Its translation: CSATEGGGYEQYF.

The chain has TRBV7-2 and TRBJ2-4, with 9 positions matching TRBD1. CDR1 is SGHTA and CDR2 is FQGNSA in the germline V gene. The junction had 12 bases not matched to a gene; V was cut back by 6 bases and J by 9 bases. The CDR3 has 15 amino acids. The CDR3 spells CASRPTGTGLGIQYF. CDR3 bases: TGTGCCAGCAGACCAACCGGGACAGGGTTGGGCATTCAGTACTTC.

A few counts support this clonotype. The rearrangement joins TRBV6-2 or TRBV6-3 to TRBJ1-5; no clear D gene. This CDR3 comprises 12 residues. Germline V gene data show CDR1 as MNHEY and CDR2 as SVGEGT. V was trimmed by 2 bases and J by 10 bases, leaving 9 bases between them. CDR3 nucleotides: TGTGCCAGCAGTTACGGTACGACTCCCCAGCATTTT. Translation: CASSYGTTPQHF.

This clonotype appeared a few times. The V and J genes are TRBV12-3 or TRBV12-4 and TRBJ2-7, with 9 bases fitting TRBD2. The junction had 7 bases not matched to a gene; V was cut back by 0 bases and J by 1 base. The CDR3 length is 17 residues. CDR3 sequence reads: CASSLAKETSGSYEQYF. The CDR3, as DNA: TGTGCCAGCAGTTTAGCTAAGGAAACTAGCGGGTCCTACGAGCAGTACTTC.

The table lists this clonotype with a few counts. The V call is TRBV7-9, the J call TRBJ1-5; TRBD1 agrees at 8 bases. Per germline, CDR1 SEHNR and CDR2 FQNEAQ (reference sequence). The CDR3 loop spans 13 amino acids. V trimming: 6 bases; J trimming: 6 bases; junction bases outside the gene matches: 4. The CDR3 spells CASRGQGGQPQHF. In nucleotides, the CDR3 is TGTGCCAGCAGAGGACAGGGCGGTCAGCCCCAGCATTTT.

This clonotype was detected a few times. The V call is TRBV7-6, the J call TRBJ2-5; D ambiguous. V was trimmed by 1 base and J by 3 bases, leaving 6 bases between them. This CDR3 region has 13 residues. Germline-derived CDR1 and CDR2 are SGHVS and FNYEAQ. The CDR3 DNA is TGTGCCAGCAGCTTAGGCGCCAAAGAGACCCAGTACTTC. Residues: CASSLGAKETQYF.

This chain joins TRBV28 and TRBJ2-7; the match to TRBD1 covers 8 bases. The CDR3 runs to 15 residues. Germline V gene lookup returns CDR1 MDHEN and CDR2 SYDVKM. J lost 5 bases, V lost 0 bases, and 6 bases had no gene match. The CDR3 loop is CASSLWGQAFDEQYF. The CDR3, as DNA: TGTGCCAGCAGTTTATGGGGACAGGCCTTTGACGAGCAGTACTTC.

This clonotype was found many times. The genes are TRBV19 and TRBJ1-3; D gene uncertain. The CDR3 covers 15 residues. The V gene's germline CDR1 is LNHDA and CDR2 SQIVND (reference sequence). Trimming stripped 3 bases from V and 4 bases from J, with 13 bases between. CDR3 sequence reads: CASSMRLLGGNTIYF. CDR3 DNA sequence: TGTGCCAGTAGTATGCGACTGCTCGGGGGAAACACCATATATTTT.

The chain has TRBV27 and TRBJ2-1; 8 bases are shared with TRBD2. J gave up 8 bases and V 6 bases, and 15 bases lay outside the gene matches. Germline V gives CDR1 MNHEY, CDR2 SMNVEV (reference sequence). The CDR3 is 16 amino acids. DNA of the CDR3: TGTGCCAGCAGCCGAGGTACTAGCGGAAGGTGGGATGAGCAGTTCTTC. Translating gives CASSRGTSGRWDEQFF.

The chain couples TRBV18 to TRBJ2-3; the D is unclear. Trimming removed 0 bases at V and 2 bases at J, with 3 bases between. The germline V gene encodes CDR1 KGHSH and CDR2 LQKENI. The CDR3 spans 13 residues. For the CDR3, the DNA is TGTGCCAGCTCACCACCGTACACAGATACGCAGTATTTT. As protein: CASSPPYTDTQYF.

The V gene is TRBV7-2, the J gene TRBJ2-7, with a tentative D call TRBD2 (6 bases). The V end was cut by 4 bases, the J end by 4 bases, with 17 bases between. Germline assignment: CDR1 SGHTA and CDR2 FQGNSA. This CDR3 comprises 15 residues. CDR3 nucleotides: TGTGCCAGCAGCTACCACGGGAGTAGCGTGTACGAGCAGTACTTC. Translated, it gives CASSYHGSSVYEQYF.

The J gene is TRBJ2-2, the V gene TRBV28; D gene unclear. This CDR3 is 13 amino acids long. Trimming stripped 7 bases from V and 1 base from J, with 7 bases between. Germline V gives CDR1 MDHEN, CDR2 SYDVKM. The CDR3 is CASTLGNTGELFF. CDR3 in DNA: TGTGCCAGCACCCTCGGGAACACCGGGGAGCTGTTTTTT.

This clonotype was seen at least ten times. CDR3 coding DNA: TGTGCCACCAGTGACTTAGCGGGGAATGAGCAGTTCTTC. This sequence encodes CATSDLAGNEQFF. The gene calls are TRBV24-1 and TRBJ2-1; 8 bases fit TRBD2. CDR3 length: 13 amino acids. Trimming cost V 4 bases and J 7 bases; bases outside gene matches: 2. CDR1 and CDR2 from the germline V gene are KGHDR and SFDVKD.

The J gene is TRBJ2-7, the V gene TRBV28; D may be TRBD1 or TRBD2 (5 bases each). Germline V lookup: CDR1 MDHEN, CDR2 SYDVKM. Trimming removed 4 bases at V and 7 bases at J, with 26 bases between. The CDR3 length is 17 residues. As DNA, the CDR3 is TGTGCCAGCAGTTCTCTCCAGGCGGTTCTGGGGGTGAGGGAGCAGTACTTC. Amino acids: CASSSLQAVLGVREQYF.

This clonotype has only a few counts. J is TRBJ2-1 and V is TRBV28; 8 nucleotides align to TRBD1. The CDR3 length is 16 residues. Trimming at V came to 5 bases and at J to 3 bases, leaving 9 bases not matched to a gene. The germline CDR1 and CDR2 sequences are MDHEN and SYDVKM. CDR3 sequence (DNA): TGTGCCAGCAGTGGTACTCCAGGGGGCCTCTACAATGAGCAGTTCTTC. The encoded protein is CASSGTPGGLYNEQFF.

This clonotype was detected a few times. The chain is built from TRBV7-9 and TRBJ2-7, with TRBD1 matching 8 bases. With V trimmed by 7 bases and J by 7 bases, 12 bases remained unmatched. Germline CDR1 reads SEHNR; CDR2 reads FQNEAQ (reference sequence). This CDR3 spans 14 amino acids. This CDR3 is CASNTDRGGLEQYF. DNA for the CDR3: TGTGCCAGCAACACCGACAGGGGCGGCCTGGAGCAGTACTTC. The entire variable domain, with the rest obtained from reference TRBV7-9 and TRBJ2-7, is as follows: DTGVSQNPRHKITKRGQNVTFRCDPISEHNRLYWYRQTLGQGPEFLTYFQNEAQLEKSRLLSDRFSAERPKGSFSTLEIQRTEQGDSAMYLCASNTDRGGLEQYFGPGTRLTVT.